This T cell receptor (beta chain) derives from a study of cytomegalovirus exposure and HLA in healthy donors. With 1 base removed from V and 5 bases from J, the gap between germline ends came to 14 bases. The germline CDR1 and CDR2 sequences are SGHNT and YYREEE (reference sequence). The CDR3 covers 15 residues. As concerns this clone: Its cognate antigen is unknown.

Primers included in the PCR were 60 Vbeta and 13 Jbeta primers. Produced via immunoSEQ multiplex PCR; TCRdb's table is partial and in-frame only. Of 150,000 to 180,000 clones in the sample, approximately 74% are singletons; the top ten hold 2.1%. General study points: Among donors in an Asian-associated ancestry cluster, a later analysis reportedly found fewer N-insertions than the roughly 610-donor mean. In a later analysis, V- and J-gene trimming of beta chains associated with a DCLRE1C missense variant, replicated independently. Confirmation in vitro established that three CMV-associated chains were specific for CMV antigens.

This receptor was taken from a young man in good health and CMV-seronegative. The specimen sequenced was PBMCs. V usage is TRBV5-4 and J usage is TRBJ2-3, with a possible D match to TRBD2 (6 bases). The CDR3, as DNA: TGTGCCAGCAGCTTGAAGATGCAGGGAGGAGATACGCAGTATTTT. This gives the protein CASSLKMQGGDTQYF.